A selection of T cell receptor beta chains follows, all from one sample in a study of beta chain features in type 1 diabetes. The protocol was immunoSEQ multiplex PCR, while the TCRdb copy is restricted to in-frame clones and leaves out a portion. The data contain around 250,000 clones, 14% of them singletons. The sample was naive CD4+ T cells from blood. These TCRs come from a man aged 25-40 years with type 1 diabetes. CDR3s include the opening cysteine and the closing phenylalanine or tryptophan. D genes are given only for firm matches. Not all rows give a size; the values are once, few, many and, for expanded clones, a class.

clone size,V gene,D gene,J gene,CDR3 DNA,CDR3 protein
NA,TRBV19,TRBD2,TRBJ2-5,TGTGCCAGTAGTAGAGGGGAGGGCGACCAAGAGACCCAGTACTTC,CASSRGEGDQETQYF
few,TRBV7-2,TRBD2,TRBJ2-6,TGTGCCAGCAGCTCCGGACTAGCGGGTAGCTCTGGGGCCAACGTCCTGACTTTC,CASSSGLAGSSGANVLTF
few,TRBV9,TRBD1,TRBJ2-5,TGTGCCAGCAGCGCAGGGGGCCTGGCGGAGACCCAGTACTTC,CASSAGGLAETQYF
NA,TRBV5-1,TRBD1,TRBJ2-5,TGCGCCAGCAGCTCGACAGGGTTTCAAGAGACCCAGTACTTC,CASSSTGFQETQYF
NA,TRBV11-3,NA,TRBJ2-7,TGTGCCAGCAGCCATAAAGGGGCAGGGGCCTACGAGCAGTACTTC,CASSHKGAGAYEQYF
once,TRBV15,TRBD1,TRBJ2-3,TGTGCCACCAGCAGAGAAGGACAGGGTAGTGCGTATTTT,CATSREGQGSAYF
few,TRBV7-3,TRBD1,TRBJ2-3,TGTGCCAGCAGCTCCAAAGGGACAGAAAGCACAGATACGCAGTATTTT,CASSSKGTESTDTQYF
NA,TRBV4-2,NA,TRBJ1-1,TGTGCCAGCAGCCAAGATGTAGGAGGGAGGGTCGAAGCTTTCTTT,CASSQDVGGRVEAFF
few,TRBV5-8,NA,TRBJ1-2,TGTGCCAGCAGCTTTCCCGACAGCGATAACTATGGCTACACCTTC,CASSFPDSDNYGYTF
NA,TRBV7-9,NA,TRBJ2-2,TGTGCCAGCAGCTTAGCAGGGGGGAACACCGGGGAGCTGTTTTTT,CASSLAGGNTGELFF
few,TRBV5-4,NA,TRBJ2-7,TGTGCCAGCAGCTTGCCGGGGAGGGAGCAGTACTTC,CASSLPGREQYF
NA,TRBV5-1,NA,TRBJ2-3,TGCGCCAGCAGCTTGGCGGCTATCGGAGGGGTACAGTATTTT,CASSLAAIGGVQYF
few,TRBV10-3,TRBD2,TRBJ2-1,TGTGCCATCACCGAAGGTCTCACTAGCGGAACGAATGAGCAGTTCTTC,CAITEGLTSGTNEQFF
NA,TRBV28,TRBD1,TRBJ2-7,TGTGCCAGCAGTTTCGGGACAGGGATAGTAACTAGCTACGAGCAGTACTTC,CASSFGTGIVTSYEQYF
NA,TRBV20-1,NA,TRBJ1-1,TGCAGCCCCTCGACAGGTGAAGCTTTCTTT,CSPSTGEAFF
NA,TRBV11-2,TRBD1,TRBJ2-7,TGTGCCAGCAGCAAAGGGACAGGCCCTACCTACGAGCAGTACTTC,CASSKGTGPTYEQYF
NA,TRBV7-2,TRBD2,TRBJ2-7,TGTGCCAGCACCCTTAGTGCGGGAGGGGCCTACGAGCAGTACTTC,CASTLSAGGAYEQYF
NA,TRBV18,NA,TRBJ2-2,TGTGCCAGCTCACCGCCCCAGGGGAACACCGGGGAGCTGTTTTTT,CASSPPQGNTGELFF
NA,TRBV14,TRBD1,TRBJ1-1,TGTGCCAGCAGGACAGGGGGTAGAACTGAAGCTTTCTTT,CASRTGGRTEAFF
NA,TRBV7-6,NA,TRBJ1-1,TGTGCCAGCAGTCCACAGGGTGACACTGAAGCTTTCTTT,CASSPQGDTEAFF
few,TRBV7-9,NA,TRBJ2-7,TGTGCCACCGAATCGGGCTGGGACAACTCCTACGAGCAGTACTTC,CATESGWDNSYEQYF
NA,TRBV18,NA,TRBJ2-4,TGTGCCAGCTCACCAAGTAGAGACAGCTCCATTCAGTACTTC,CASSPSRDSSIQYF
NA,TRBV28,NA,TRBJ1-5,TGTGCCAGCAGTTTATACATGGGGCATCAGCCCCAGCATTTT,CASSLYMGHQPQHF
few,TRBV4-3,TRBD1,TRBJ2-7,TGCGCCAGCAGCCAAGAAACAGGGGGATTCTACGAGCAGTACTTC,CASSQETGGFYEQYF
NA,TRBV5-4,NA,TRBJ1-5,TGTGCCAGCAGCCCCGCCGGAGGAAACCAGCCCCAGCATTTT,CASSPAGGNQPQHF
NA,TRBV18,NA,TRBJ1-1,TGTGCCAGCTCACCGAAAGGGGCGGAGAACACTGAAGCTTTCTTT,CASSPKGAENTEAFF
NA,TRBV5-4,TRBD2,TRBJ2-3,TGTGCCAGCAGCTTGAAGGGACTAGCGGAGACAGATACGCAGTATTTT,CASSLKGLAETDTQYF
few,TRBV11-1,TRBD1,TRBJ2-3,TGTGCCAGCAGCCGAGGACAGGGGCGGGCAGATACGCAGTATTTT,CASSRGQGRADTQYF